The next 11 T cell receptor beta chains were all read from a single sample in a study of blood T cell repertoires in COVID-19. Assay used: immunoSEQ multiplex PCR; TCRdb lists only in-frame clones, some missing. Among about 220,000 clones listed, approximately 83% were seen once. Sequenced: PBMCs or T cells enriched from blood (not recorded which). These receptors were collected from a woman in her thirties or forties with acute COVID-19.

This chain uses TRBV28 with TRBJ1-2; D remains unclear. Trimming shortened V by 6 bases and J by 6 bases, and 26 bases separated the two germline ends. CDR1 and CDR2 from the germline V gene are MDHEN and SYDVKM. The CDR3 contains 17 residues. CDR3 amino acids: CASSRVPRSPLEDGYTF. CDR3 sequence (DNA): TGTGCCAGCAGCCGAGTCCCTAGAAGCCCCTTAGAAGATGGCTACACCTTC.

The chain recombines TRBV7-2 with TRBJ1-1; tentative D call: TRBD1 (5 bases). The CDR3 is 14 amino acids. Germline-derived CDR1 and CDR2 are SGHTA and FQGNSA. With 1 base removed from V and 4 bases from J, the gap between germline ends came to 10 bases. CDR3 bases: TGTGCCAGCAGCTTAGGGGGCCCTGTCACTGAAGCTTTCTTT. Encoded protein: CASSLGGPVTEAFF.

This rearrangement joins TRBV27 to TRBJ2-1; D not certain. This CDR3 has 12 amino acids. Trimming removed 6 bases at V and 5 bases at J, with 8 bases between. Germline CDR1 and CDR2: MNHEY and SMNVEV (reference sequence). DNA of the CDR3: TGTGCCAGCAGAGACATCCACAATGAGCAGTTCTTC. It yields the protein CASRDIHNEQFF.

V usage is TRBV4-2 and J usage is TRBJ1-4; D uncertain. Trimming stripped 8 bases from V and 5 bases from J, with 15 bases between. The germline CDR1 and CDR2 sequences are LGHNA and YNFKEQ. The CDR3 consists of 14 residues. As DNA, the CDR3 is TGTGCCAGCCGGCCGGAGGCCCAAAATGAAAAACTGTTTTTT. The encoded protein is CASRPEAQNEKLFF.

The rearrangement links TRBV6-1 to TRBJ1-4; no reliable D call. CDR3 length equals 13 residues. Trimming shortened V by 0 bases and J by 12 bases, and 11 bases separated the two germline ends. Looked up from germline, CDR1 is MNHNS and CDR2 is SASEGT. The CDR3 nucleotides read TGTGCCAGCAGTGAAGCTCGACGGGAACAACTGTTTTTT. It specifies CASSEARREQLFF.

The CDR3 DNA sequence: TGTGCCAGCAGTTTACCGGGGGAAGGACTGTTTTTT. Encoded protein: CASSLPGEGLFF. The chain recombines TRBV12-3 or TRBV12-4 with TRBJ1-4; perhaps TRBD1 as D (5 bases). V was cut by 2 bases and J by 13 bases, with 11 bases left in between. This CDR3 comprises 12 residues.

In DNA form, the CDR3 reads TGTGCCAGCAGCTTGGGACAGGGGAAAGAGACCCAGTACTTC. Its translation: CASSLGQGKETQYF. The V call is TRBV5-5, the J call TRBJ2-5, with TRBD1 matching over 8 bases. This CDR3 is built from 14 residues. With 0 bases clipped from V and 3 bases from J, the junction kept 1 base outside the gene matches. Looked up from germline, CDR1 is SGHKS and CDR2 is YYEKEE (reference sequence).

The chain links TRBV6-5 to TRBJ2-3, with no clear D. Trimming removed 8 bases at V and 5 bases at J, with 8 bases between. The CDR3 extends over 11 amino acids. Germline CDR1 is MNHEY and CDR2 is SVGAGI. The CDR3 DNA follows: TGTGCCAGCGGTATCGGAGATACGCAGTATTTT. Its protein product is CASGIGDTQYF.

The chain employs TRBV13 and TRBJ2-2, with D maybe TRBD1 (6 bases). CDR3 size: 14 residues. The V end lost 4 bases, the J end lost 4 bases, and 10 bases lay between the germline ends. CDR1 is PRHDT and CDR2 is FYEKMQ in the germline V gene (reference sequence). In DNA, the CDR3 is TGTGCCAGCAGCTCCAGACAGGTCACCGGGGAGCTGTTTTTT. This sequence encodes CASSSRQVTGELFF.

This chain links TRBV5-6 with TRBJ2-3; D is possibly TRBD2 (6 bases). Trimming cost V 0 bases and J 4 bases, with 12 bases left between them. The CDR3 is made up of 15 amino acids. CDR1 is SGHDT, CDR2 YYEEEE, per germline. CDR3 bases: TGTGCCAGCAGCTTGGTTGACGGGGGTCCAGATACGCAGTATTTT. Its protein product is CASSLVDGGPDTQYF.

The chain joins TRBV15 to TRBJ1-3; 8 positions agree with TRBD1. Germline V CDR1 and CDR2: LNHNV, YYDKDF (reference sequence). This CDR3 contains 15 residues. J was trimmed by 3 bases and V by 3 bases; bases with no gene match: 4. As DNA, the CDR3 is TGTGCCACCAGCAGGACAGGGGATTTTGGAAACACCATATATTTT. This encodes CATSRTGDFGNTIYF.